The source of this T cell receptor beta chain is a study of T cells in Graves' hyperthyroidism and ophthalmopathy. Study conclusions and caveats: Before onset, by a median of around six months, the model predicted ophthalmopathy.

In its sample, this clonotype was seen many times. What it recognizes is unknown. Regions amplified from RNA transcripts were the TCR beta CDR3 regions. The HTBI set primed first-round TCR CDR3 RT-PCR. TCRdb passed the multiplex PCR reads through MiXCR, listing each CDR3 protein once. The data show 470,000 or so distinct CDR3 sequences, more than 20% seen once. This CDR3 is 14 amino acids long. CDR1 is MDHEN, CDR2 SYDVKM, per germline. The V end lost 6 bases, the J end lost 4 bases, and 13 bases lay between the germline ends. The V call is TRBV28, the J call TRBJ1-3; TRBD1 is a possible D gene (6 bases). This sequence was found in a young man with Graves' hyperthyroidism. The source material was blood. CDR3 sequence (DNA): TGTGCCAGCAGCCACAATCAGGGGGGAAACACCATATATTTT. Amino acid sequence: CASSHNQGGNTIYF.